The 10 T cell receptor beta chains below come from one sample, sequenced in a study of beta chain features in type 1 diabetes. Broader study findings: Moderate yet significant TCRB CDR3 shortening was seen in Type 1 diabetes patients in all four CD4+ subsets.

Expressed TCRB transcripts were sequenced because the isolated RNA had all been reverse transcribed beforehand. Method: immunoSEQ multiplex PCR; TCRdb's copy keeps in-frame clones and lacks some. The sample contains some 350,000 clones, over 8.5% of which appear only once. Their cognate antigens are unknown. Sequenced input: central memory CD4+ T cells from blood. The receptors originated from a man aged 30 to 45 with type 1 diabetes.

The V gene is TRBV30, the J gene TRBJ2-2; 7 bases map to TRBD1. Trimming took 6 bases from V and 5 from J; bases not matched to a gene: 6. This CDR3 has 13 residues. Per the germline V gene, CDR1 is GTSNPN and CDR2 is SVGIG (reference sequence). The CDR3 coding sequence is TGTGCCTGTTCGACAGGGCGGACCGGGGAGCTGTTTTTT. It specifies CACSTGRTGELFF.

This clone turned up a few times. The V gene is TRBV19, the J gene TRBJ2-5; the D call may be TRBD1 or TRBD2 (5 bases each). The V and J ends lost 9 bases and 6 bases respectively, with 14 bases between them. The CDR3 runs 12 residues. CDR1 and CDR2 (germline): LNHDA, SQIVND (reference sequence). This chain's CDR3 is CASRDPRQTQYF. The CDR3 bases are TGTGCCAGCCGGGACCCCCGACAGACCCAGTACTTC.

The table lists this clone with a few counts. The V gene is TRBV11-3, the J gene TRBJ2-2; unclear D gene. In germline, CDR1 is SGHNT, CDR2 YENEEA. This CDR3 region has 14 residues. V was cut by 5 bases and J by 0 bases, with 7 bases left in between. The CDR3 loop is CASSNAPNTGELFF. In DNA form, the CDR3 reads TGTGCCAGCAGCAACGCGCCGAACACCGGGGAGCTGTTTTTT.

Only a few counts were recorded for this clone. The chain links TRBV11-2 to TRBJ1-5; 8 nucleotides agree with TRBD1. Germline V gene sequence: CDR1 SGHAT, CDR2 FQNNGV. V gave up 6 bases and J gave up 4 bases; unmatched junction bases: 2. CDR3 length equals 13 residues. CDR3 region: CASSRDRNQPQHF. CDR3 DNA sequence: TGTGCCAGCAGTAGGGACAGGAATCAGCCCCAGCATTTT.

This clone appeared a few times. Different DNA sequences within this sample yield the same CDR3. This chain connects TRBV28 to TRBJ1-2, with TRBD1 identical over 7 bases. V lost 3 bases to trimming and J lost 8 bases; unmatched junction nucleotides: 9. The CDR3 consists of 14 residues. Germline V gene data show CDR1 as MDHEN and CDR2 as SYDVKM. CDR3 DNA sequence: TGTGCCAGCAGTTTCACAGGGGCTTTGGGGGGCTACACCTTC. Translating gives CASSFTGALGGYTF.

In this sample, this clone turned up a few times. This chain joins TRBV5-1 and TRBJ2-1, with 12 bases fitting TRBD2. CDR1 and CDR2 (germline): SGHRS, YFSETQ. V lost 2 bases, J lost 4 bases, and 1 base stayed unmatched. This CDR3 contains 15 residues. CDR3 bases: TGCGCCAGCAGCTTACTAGCGGGAGGTTACAATGAGCAGTTCTTC. Its translation: CASSLLAGGYNEQFF.

This clone was found a few times. The V and J genes are TRBV6-4 and TRBJ2-7; a possible D gene is TRBD1 (6 bases). With 5 bases removed from V and 5 bases from J, the gap between germline ends came to 19 bases. The germline CDR1 and CDR2 sequences are MRHNA and SNTAGT. The CDR3 contains 15 residues. CDR3 coding DNA: TGTGCCAGCAGTCAAGGCACAGGGTCAGCCCACGAGCAGTACTTC. Translating gives CASSQGTGSAHEQYF.

The rearrangement links TRBV4-1 to TRBJ2-2; D tentatively reads TRBD1 or TRBD2 (5 bases each). Trimming removed 3 bases from V and 4 bases from J, with 24 bases in between. The CDR3 totals 19 residues. The V gene's germline CDR1 is MGHRA and CDR2 YSYEKL. CDR3 amino acids: CASSHFIKTPGRFTGELFF. The CDR3 DNA reads TGCGCCAGCAGCCACTTCATAAAAACCCCGGGACGGTTCACCGGGGAGCTGTTTTTT.

The chain employs TRBV20-1 and TRBJ1-1; no reliable D call. The CDR3 spans 11 residues. Germline CDR1 is DFQATT and CDR2 is SNEGSKA (reference sequence). Trimming took 0 bases from V and 6 from J, leaving 5 bases between them. CDR3 in DNA: TGCAGTGCTAGAGATACCGCTGAAGCTTTCTTT. Protein sequence: CSARDTAEAFF.

The table lists this clone with many counts. The chain uses TRBV4-2 and TRBJ2-7, with D perhaps given as TRBD1 or TRBD2 (6 bases each). Germline V gene lookup returns CDR1 LGHNA and CDR2 YNFKEQ. The ends were cut back, 0 bases at V and 0 bases at J, with 18 bases in the middle. This CDR3 has 18 residues. CDR3 in DNA: TGTGCCAGCAGCCAAGATCCCTCAGGGGCGGAGGGCTCCTACGAGCAGTACTTC. This sequence encodes CASSQDPSGAEGSYEQYF.